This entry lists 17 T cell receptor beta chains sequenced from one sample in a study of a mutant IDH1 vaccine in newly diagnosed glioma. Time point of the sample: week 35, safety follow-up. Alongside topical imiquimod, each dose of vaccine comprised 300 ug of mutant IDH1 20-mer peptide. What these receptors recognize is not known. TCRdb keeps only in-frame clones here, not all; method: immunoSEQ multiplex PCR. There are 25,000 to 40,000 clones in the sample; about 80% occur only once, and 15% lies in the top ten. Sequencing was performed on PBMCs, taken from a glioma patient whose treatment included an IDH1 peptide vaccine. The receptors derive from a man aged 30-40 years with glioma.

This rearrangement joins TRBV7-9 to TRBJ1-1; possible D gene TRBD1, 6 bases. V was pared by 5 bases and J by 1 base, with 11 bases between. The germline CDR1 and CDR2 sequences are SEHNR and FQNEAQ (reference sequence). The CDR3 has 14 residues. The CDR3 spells CASSGLQGNTEAFF. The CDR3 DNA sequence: TGTGCCAGCAGCGGTTTACAGGGGAACACTGAAGCTTTCTTT.

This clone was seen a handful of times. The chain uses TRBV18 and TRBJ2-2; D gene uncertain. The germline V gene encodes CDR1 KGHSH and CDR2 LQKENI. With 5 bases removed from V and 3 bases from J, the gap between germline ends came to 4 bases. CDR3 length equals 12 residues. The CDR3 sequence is CASSSDTGELFF. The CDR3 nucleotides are TGTGCCAGCTCATCGGACACCGGGGAGCTGTTTTTT.

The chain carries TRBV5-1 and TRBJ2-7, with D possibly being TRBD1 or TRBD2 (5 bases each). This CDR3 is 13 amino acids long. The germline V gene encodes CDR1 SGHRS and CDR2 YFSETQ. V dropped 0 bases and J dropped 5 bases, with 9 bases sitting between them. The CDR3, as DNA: TGCGCCAGCAGCTTGGGGGACGGGAACGAGCAGTACTTC. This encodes CASSLGDGNEQYF.

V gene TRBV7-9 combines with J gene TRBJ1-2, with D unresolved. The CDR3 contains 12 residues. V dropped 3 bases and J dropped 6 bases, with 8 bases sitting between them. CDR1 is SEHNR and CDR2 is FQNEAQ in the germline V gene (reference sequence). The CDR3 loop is CASSLIYDGYTF. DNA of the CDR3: TGTGCCAGCAGCTTGATCTATGATGGCTACACCTTC.

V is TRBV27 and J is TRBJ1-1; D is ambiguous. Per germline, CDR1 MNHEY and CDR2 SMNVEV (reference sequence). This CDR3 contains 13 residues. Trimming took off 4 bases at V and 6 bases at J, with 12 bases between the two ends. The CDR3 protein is CASSYDSMAEAFF. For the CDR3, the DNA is TGTGCCAGCAGTTATGACTCTATGGCTGAAGCTTTCTTT.

The CDR3 DNA sequence: TGTGCCTGGAGTGGGGGGACAGGGGTAGAGACCCAGTACTTC. Residues: CAWSGGTGVETQYF. The chain has TRBV30 and TRBJ2-5, with 10 positions matching TRBD1. This CDR3 contains 14 residues. CDR1 and CDR2 from the germline V gene are GTSNPN and SVGIG (reference sequence). The junction had 3 bases not matched to a gene; V was cut back by 1 base and J by 4 bases. The full variable domain, with the rest looked up from reference TRBV30 and TRBJ2-5, is SQTIHQWPATLVQPVGSPLSLECTVEGTSNPNLYWYRQAAGRGLQLLFYSVGIGQISSEVPQNLSASRPQDRQFILSSKKLLLSDSGFYLCAWSGGTGVETQYFGPGTRLLVL.

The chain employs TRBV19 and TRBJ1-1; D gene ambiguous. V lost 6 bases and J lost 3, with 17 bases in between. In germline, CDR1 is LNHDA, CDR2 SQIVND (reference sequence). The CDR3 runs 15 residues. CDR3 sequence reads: CASSHPRVGDTEAFF. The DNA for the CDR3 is TGTGCCAGTAGCCACCCCCGAGTTGGAGACACTGAAGCTTTCTTT.

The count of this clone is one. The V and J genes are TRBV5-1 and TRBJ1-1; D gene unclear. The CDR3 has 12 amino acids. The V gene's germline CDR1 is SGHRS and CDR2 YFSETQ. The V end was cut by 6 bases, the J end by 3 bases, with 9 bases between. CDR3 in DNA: TGCGCCAGCACCTTCGGGGACACTGAAGCTTTCTTT. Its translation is CASTFGDTEAFF.

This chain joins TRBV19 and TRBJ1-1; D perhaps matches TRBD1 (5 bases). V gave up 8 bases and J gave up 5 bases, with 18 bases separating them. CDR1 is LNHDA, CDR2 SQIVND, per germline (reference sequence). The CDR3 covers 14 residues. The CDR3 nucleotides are TGTGCCAGTCGCCGAGGGGTAGTTGCAACTGAAGCTTTCTTT. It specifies CASRRGVVATEAFF.

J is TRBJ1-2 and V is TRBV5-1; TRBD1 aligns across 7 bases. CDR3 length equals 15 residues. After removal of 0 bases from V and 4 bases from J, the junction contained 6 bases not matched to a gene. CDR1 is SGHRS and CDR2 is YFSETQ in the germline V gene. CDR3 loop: CASSLGGGRGYGYTF. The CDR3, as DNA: TGCGCCAGCAGCTTGGGAGGGGGCCGTGGCTATGGCTACACCTTC. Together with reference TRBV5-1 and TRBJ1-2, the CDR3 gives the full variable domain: KAGVTQTPRYLIKTRGQQVTLSCSPISGHRSVSWYQQTPGQGLQFLFEYFSETQRNKGNFPGRFSGRQFSNSRSEMNVSTLELGDSALYLCASSLGGGRGYGYTFGSGTRLTVV.

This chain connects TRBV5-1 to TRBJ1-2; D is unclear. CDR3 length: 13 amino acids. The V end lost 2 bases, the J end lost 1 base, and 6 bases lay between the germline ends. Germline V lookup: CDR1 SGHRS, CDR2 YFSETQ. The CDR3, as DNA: TGCGCCAGCAGCTTAGACGTTAACTATGGCTACACCTTC. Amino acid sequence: CASSLDVNYGYTF.

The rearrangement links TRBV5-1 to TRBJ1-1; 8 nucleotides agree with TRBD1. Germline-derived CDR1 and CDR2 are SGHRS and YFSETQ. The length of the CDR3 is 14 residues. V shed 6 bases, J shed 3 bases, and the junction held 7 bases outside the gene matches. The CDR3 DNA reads TGCGCCAGCAACCTGGACAGGGTAGACACTGAAGCTTTCTTT. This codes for CASNLDRVDTEAFF.

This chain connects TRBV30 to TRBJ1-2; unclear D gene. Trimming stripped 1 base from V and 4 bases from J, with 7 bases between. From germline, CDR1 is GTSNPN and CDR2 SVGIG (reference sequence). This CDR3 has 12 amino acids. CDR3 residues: CAWSGSFYGYTF. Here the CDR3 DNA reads TGTGCCTGGAGTGGGAGTTTCTATGGCTACACCTTC.

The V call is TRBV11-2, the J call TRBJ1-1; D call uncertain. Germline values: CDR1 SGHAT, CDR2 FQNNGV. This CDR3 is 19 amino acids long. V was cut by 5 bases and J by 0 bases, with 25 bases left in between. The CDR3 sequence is CASSTKIGQRPWMNTEAFF. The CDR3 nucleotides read TGTGCCAGCAGCACAAAGATAGGGCAGAGACCCTGGATGAACACTGAAGCTTTCTTT. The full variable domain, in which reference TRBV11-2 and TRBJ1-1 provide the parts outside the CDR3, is EAGVAQSPRYKIIEKRQSVAFWCNPISGHATLYWYQQILGQGPKLLIQFQNNGVVDDSQLPKDRFSAERLKGVDSTLKIQPAKLEDSAVYLCASSTKIGQRPWMNTEAFFGQGTRLTVV.

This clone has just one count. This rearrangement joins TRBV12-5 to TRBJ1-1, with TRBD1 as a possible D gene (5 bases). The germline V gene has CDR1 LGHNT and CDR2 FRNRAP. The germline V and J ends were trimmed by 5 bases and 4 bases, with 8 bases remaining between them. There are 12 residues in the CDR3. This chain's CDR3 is CASGPQGTEAFF. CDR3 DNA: TGTGCTAGTGGTCCCCAGGGCACTGAAGCTTTCTTT.

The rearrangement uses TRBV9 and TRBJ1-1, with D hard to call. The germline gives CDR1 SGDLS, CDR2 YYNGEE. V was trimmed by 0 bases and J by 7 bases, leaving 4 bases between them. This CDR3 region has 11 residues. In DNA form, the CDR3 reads TGTGCCAGCAGCGTAGGCAGTGAAGCTTTCTTT. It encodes CASSVGSEAFF. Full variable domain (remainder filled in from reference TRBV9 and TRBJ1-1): DSGVTQTPKHLITATGQRVTLRCSPRSGDLSVYWYQQSLDQGLQFLIQYYNGEERAKGNILERFSAQQFPDLHSELNLSSLELGDSALYFCASSVGSEAFFGQGTRLTVV.

This chain's CDR3 is CASGRQGGTEAFF. The DNA of the CDR3 is TGTGCCAGCGGACGACAGGGGGGGACTGAAGCTTTCTTT. The chain uses TRBV27 and TRBJ1-1; 9 bases are shared with TRBD1. The CDR3 contains 13 residues. CDR1 is MNHEY and CDR2 is SMNVEV in the germline V gene (reference sequence). V was pared by 8 bases and J by 5 bases, with 6 bases of the junction left unmatched.